This T cell receptor (beta chain) was sequenced during a study of Ad26.COV2.S vaccination and SARS-CoV-2 variants. Study conclusions and caveats: Recipients of either vaccine or placebo displayed similar breadth of non-spike TCRs. Ad26.COV2.S recipients had broader spike-specific TCRs (P = 0.0014).

Germline loops: CDR1 SEHNR, CDR2 FQNEAQ (reference sequence). V was clipped by 6 bases and J by 12 bases, with 18 bases between them. This CDR3 has 12 amino acids. As for this clone: Its matching antigen is unknown.

Stated treatment: some 20 received Ad26.COV2.S at low or high dose, single or two shots; roughly five received placebo; per-sample allocation not given. The investigators took samples on day 63 after the first vaccine or placebo injection. Profiling relied on immunoSEQ multiplex PCR, and the TCRdb table lists in-frame clones only, not all of them. The sample lists about 410,000 clones, about 90% occurring once. The sample in question was peripheral blood, obtained in a trial of Ad26.COV2.S vaccine versus placebo. This TCR derives from a person between 18 and 65 years old who received the Ad26.COV2.S COVID-19 vaccine or a placebo. The chain recombines TRBV7-9 with TRBJ2-7; D might be TRBD2 (5 bases). The CDR3 spells CASRIWEPEVYF. In nucleotides, the CDR3 is TGTGCCAGCAGAATCTGGGAGCCAGAGGTGTACTTC.